A single sample is the source of the 19 T cell receptor beta chains below, sequenced in a study of CD8 T cells in Susac syndrome. RNA, at about 0.45 to 1 ug, was reverse transcribed with random hexamers. MiXCR was run by TCRdb on the immunoSEQ multiplex PCR reads, yielding one entry per CDR3 protein. The sample consists of fewer than 150,000 distinct CDR3 sequences, more than 75% of them appearing once. The material sequenced was CD8+ T cells from PBMCs. Source of these receptors: a human donor with multiple sclerosis.

J is TRBJ2-3 and V is TRBV4-1; D is unclear. Per germline, CDR1 MGHRA and CDR2 YSYEKL. The CDR3 runs to 14 residues. The V end lost 1 base, the J end lost 2 bases, and 7 bases lay between the germline ends. CDR3 coding DNA: TGCGCCAGCAGCCAAGTAAGGGTCACAGATACGCAGTATTTT. It yields the protein CASSQVRVTDTQYF.

This chain joins TRBV7-9 and TRBJ2-1; D could derive from TRBD1 or TRBD2 (5 bases each). CDR3 length: 17 amino acids. Trimming stripped 4 bases from V and 2 bases from J, with 18 bases between. CDR1 is SEHNR and CDR2 is FQNEAQ in the germline V gene (reference sequence). The CDR3 bases are TGTGCCAGCAGCTCCTATACCGGGACCCTGACCTACAATGAGCAGTTCTTC. It codes for CASSSYTGTLTYNEQFF.

The chain couples TRBV30 to TRBJ1-5; TRBD1 agrees at 8 bases. Trimming cost V 1 base and J 5 bases; bases outside gene matches: 4. The CDR3 runs to 14 residues. Germline CDR1 is GTSNPN and CDR2 is SVGIG (reference sequence). The CDR3 protein is CAWSAGTGYQPQHF. CDR3 nucleotide sequence: TGTGCCTGGAGTGCAGGGACAGGATATCAGCCCCAGCATTTT.

The chain uses TRBV29-1 and TRBJ1-2; TRBD1 might be the D (6 bases). V lost 6 bases to trimming and J lost 4 bases, with 12 bases between them. CDR1 is SQVTM, CDR2 ANQGSEA, per germline. The CDR3 is 12 amino acids. CDR3 residues: CSVMDSGYGYTF. Written as DNA, the CDR3 is TGCAGCGTAATGGACAGCGGCTATGGCTACACCTTC.

J is TRBJ1-2 and V is TRBV12-3 or TRBV12-4, with 8 bases that match TRBD1. V shed 5 bases and J 7 bases; nucleotides not matched to a gene: 15. The CDR3 is made up of 16 amino acids. CDR3 sequence (DNA): TGTGCCAGCAGTCCGACAGGGGAGCTACTAATCAGTGGCTACACCTTC. This sequence encodes CASSPTGELLISGYTF.

The rearrangement joins TRBV7-3 to TRBJ2-2, with D tentatively TRBD2 (6 bases). The CDR3 sequence is 14 residues long. The germline V gene has CDR1 SGHTA and CDR2 FQGTGA. The germline V and J ends were trimmed by 5 bases and 4 bases, with 11 bases remaining between them. The CDR3: CASSLGTSTGELFF. In DNA form, the CDR3 reads TGTGCCAGCAGCCTCGGGACTTCCACCGGGGAGCTGTTTTTT.

The V and J genes are TRBV7-9 and TRBJ1-2, with no clear D. Trimming left V 3 bases short and J 6 bases short, with 8 bases between. The CDR3 runs to 12 residues. The germline CDR1 and CDR2 sequences are SEHNR and FQNEAQ (reference sequence). This CDR3 reads CASSFDPNGYTF. The CDR3 DNA reads TGTGCCAGCAGCTTCGACCCCAATGGCTACACCTTC.

V is TRBV2 and J is TRBJ2-7; no firm D call. This CDR3 is 11 amino acids long. Trimming took off 7 bases at V and 4 bases at J, with 8 bases between the two ends. Germline values: CDR1 SNHLY, CDR2 FYNNEI. This CDR3 is CASMRLYEQYF. Here the CDR3 DNA reads TGTGCCAGCATGCGGCTGTACGAGCAGTACTTC.

The V call is TRBV20-1, the J call TRBJ2-1; tentative D call: TRBD1 (5 bases). Germline CDR1 is DFQATT and CDR2 is SNEGSKA (reference sequence). This CDR3 is 11 amino acids long. The V gene lost 4 bases and the J gene lost 6 bases, with 7 bases spanning the gap. The CDR3 DNA sequence: TGCAGTGCTACAGGGTTCAATGAGCAGTTCTTC. This sequence encodes CSATGFNEQFF.

The V gene is TRBV12-3 or TRBV12-4, the J gene TRBJ2-2, with 14 bases lining up with TRBD2. The V gene end was trimmed by 5 bases and the J gene end by 1 base; junction bases not matched to a gene: 9. The CDR3 has 19 residues. Written as DNA, the CDR3 is TGTGCCAGCAGTAGTGGACTAGCGGGAGGACACCTGAACACCGGGGAGCTGTTTTTT. Protein: CASSSGLAGGHLNTGELFF.

The rearrangement links TRBV11-2 to TRBJ2-5; D gene ambiguous. The length of the CDR3 is 14 residues. Germline-derived CDR1 and CDR2 are SGHAT and FQNNGV. The V gene lost 5 bases and the J gene lost 2 bases, with 12 bases spanning the gap. Here the CDR3 DNA reads TGTGCCAGCAGCCGGACCGACTGGCAAGAGACCCAGTACTTC. Translation: CASSRTDWQETQYF.

This rearrangement joins TRBV7-9 to TRBJ2-3; D is unclear. Trimming shortened V by 5 bases and J by 4 bases, and 10 bases separated the two germline ends. CDR1 and CDR2 from the germline V gene are SEHNR and FQNEAQ (reference sequence). The CDR3 is made up of 13 amino acids. CDR3 in amino acids: CASSNPLADTQYF. The CDR3, as DNA: TGTGCCAGCAGCAATCCTCTCGCAGATACGCAGTATTTT.

This clonotype appeared a single time. J is TRBJ2-2 and V is TRBV20-1, with TRBD1 matching over 7 bases. The V gene's germline CDR1 is DFQATT and CDR2 SNEGSKA (reference sequence). J lost 5 bases, V lost 5 bases, and 5 bases had no gene match. This CDR3 contains 13 residues. The CDR3 spells CSAWDRETGELFF. Here the CDR3 DNA reads TGCAGTGCTTGGGACAGAGAGACCGGGGAGCTGTTTTTT.

This clonotype was counted once. This chain joins TRBV4-1 and TRBJ2-3; no reliable D call. V was shortened by 0 bases and J by 3 bases, with 10 bases between the two germline ends. CDR1 and CDR2 from the germline V gene are MGHRA and YSYEKL. The CDR3 is made up of 15 amino acids. The CDR3 reads CASSQESRVTDTQYF. Written as DNA, the CDR3 is TGCGCCAGCAGCCAAGAAAGTCGCGTGACAGATACGCAGTATTTT.

V is TRBV29-1 and J is TRBJ1-1; D might be TRBD1 (6 bases). The ends were cut back, 1 base at V and 2 bases at J, with 32 bases in the middle. Germline values: CDR1 SQVTM, CDR2 ANQGSEA. This CDR3 has 21 amino acids. The CDR3 region has the DNA TGCAGCGTTGAAGTCTTTCGGTACAGGGTGGGTTCTTCCTCGAGTAACACTGAAGCTTTCTTT. Its protein is CSVEVFRYRVGSSSSNTEAFF.

The CDR3 DNA is TGCGCCAGCAGCCCTGGGGGCTCTGGGGCCAACGTCCTGACTTTC. It yields the protein CASSPGGSGANVLTF. This chain links TRBV4-1 with TRBJ2-6; D may correspond to TRBD1 or TRBD2 (5 bases each). V was pared by 4 bases and J by 0 bases, with 7 bases between. The CDR3 covers 15 residues. Germline CDR1 reads MGHRA; CDR2 reads YSYEKL.

J is TRBJ1-5 and V is TRBV12-3 or TRBV12-4, with D perhaps matching TRBD1 (5 bases). V was clipped by 3 bases and J by 7 bases, with 13 bases between them. The CDR3 runs to 14 residues. The chain's CDR3 is CASSLGQPHQPQHF. The CDR3 coding sequence is TGTGCCAGCAGTTTGGGGCAACCACACCAGCCCCAGCATTTT.

V is TRBV4-1 and J is TRBJ2-5, with a tentative D call TRBD1 (5 bases). The CDR3 spans 15 residues. Germline assignment: CDR1 MGHRA and CDR2 YSYEKL. The V end lost 0 bases, the J end lost 4 bases, and 12 bases lay between the germline ends. The CDR3 loop is CASSQDQGSGETQYF. As DNA, the CDR3 is TGCGCCAGCAGCCAAGATCAGGGCTCGGGAGAGACCCAGTACTTC.

V and J are TRBV7-9 and TRBJ2-1; a possible D gene is TRBD2 (6 bases). Trimming left V 5 bases short and J 7 bases short, with 18 bases between. This CDR3 is 15 amino acids long. Per germline, CDR1 SEHNR and CDR2 FQNEAQ (reference sequence). The CDR3: CASSVSSEGGNEQFF. The CDR3 DNA is TGTGCCAGCAGCGTCTCTAGCGAGGGTGGGAATGAGCAGTTCTTC.